This T cell receptor (beta chain) was identified in a study of shared clonotypes between healthy human individuals (dated by TCRdb to 2020 to 2022). With respect to the entire study: The cohort comprised a couple of women and three men aged 18 to 49 years. For each donor, CD4 naive and CD4 memory were each run on three plates, CD8 naive on two plates, and CD8 memory on one plate. To estimate repertoire size and how much clonotype sharing occurs between individuals, the study deeply sequenced the blood TCR repertoires of about five healthy adults. Libraries were prepared and TCR repertoires were sequenced by different laboratories using diverse techniques, in order to increase sequencing depth and limit assay-specific biases. Each donor's leukapheresis produced roughly between roughly 0.85 and 10 billion PBMCs.

The sample holds a few counts of this clone. This clone's antigen is unknown. No base quality values were provided; no much bigger clone lies one nucleotide off. Using the deep immunoSEQ assay, multiplex PCR amplified TCR CDR3 regions from genomic DNA. Extracted genomic DNA from each cell subset was distributed evenly across all wells of several immunoSEQ 96-well plates, and each plate was treated as a replicate. For sorted subsets, around 0.2 ug of genomic DNA, equivalent to roughly 33,000 T cell genomes, went into each replicate PCR. Purified libraries were measured with a Qubit 3.0 fluorometer, size-checked on a Bioanalyzer 2100, and measured again with the KAPA Library Quantification kit. Each immunoSEQ 96-well plate was sequenced on its own single-read 150-cycle Illumina NextSeq 550 flow cell. Regarding the original processing steps: Because the immunoSEQ output held only junctional sequences and lacked quality scores, the filtering could not match the filtering applied to full-length reads. Sequences were annotated with PyIR, a Python wrapper for IgBLAST v1.9, and V/J genes and CDR3 were assigned using IMGT germline references. Reads with weak V/J assignments (E-value above 1e-6), missing CDR3, stop codons, out-of-frame junctions, or ambiguous translated residues were removed. A V3J clonotype was defined by an identical inferred V gene, J gene, and CDR3 amino acid sequence. Percentage overlap between repertoires was calculated by dividing the number of shared unique clonotypes by the size of the smaller repertoire. Three approaches were used to assess repertoire richness: RTK rarefaction, the Chao1 estimator, and Recon v2.1 estimates of unobserved clonotypes. Generation probabilities were computed with OLGA for all TCRbeta clonotypes obtained by the gDNA method from four donors. TCRdb took this table from immuneACCESS and kept in-frame rearrangements with V and J called. Such tables lack part of the clones; where checked against another copy, unresolved V genes explain under half of the gap, and the rest is unexplained. V, J and clone size reflect that table, while D and trimming were determined from the DNA. For this sample the table gives 850,000 to 1,100,000 clones, of which about 80% were detected only once. The leading ten clones occupy almost 0.9% of the sample.

From its cysteine to its phenylalanine, the CDR3 spans 15 amino acids. Only the CDR3 portion is preserved as DNA: 45 bases, with reading frame beginning at the first base. As encoded in the germline V gene (reference sequence), CDR1 is GTSNPN while CDR2 is SVGIG. V is pared back by 2 bases and J by 1 base, with 14 bases lying between the germline termini. The donors were healthy, HIV-negative adults with no recently reported acute infections or vaccinations. Only Caucasian adults living in Nashville, Tennessee, USA were represented among the donors. CD4+ T cells were enriched through magnetic negative selection, after which naive cells were positively selected on CD45RA and the remaining negative fraction served as the memory subset. Blood was collected by leukapheresis, and PBMCs were isolated by Ficoll-Histopaque density gradient centrifugation and then cryopreserved in liquid nitrogen vapor phase. Analytical flow cytometry was used to check the purity and quantity of each magnetically sorted T cell population. Each sorted fraction had its genomic DNA isolated and then quantified by UV absorbance on a Nanodrop 2000c.

What the authors observed across the whole study: Incomplete sequencing was indicated by rarefaction of sorted-subset datasets, despite the large sequencing depth. Based on pairwise subsampling, the degree of clonotype sharing among donors was expected to be affected by sequencing depth. Only blood was sampled, and tissue TCR repertoires likely differ from those in blood. Because the study included a small number of donors, the genetic and exposure-history diversity represented was limited. Naive subsets generally had larger estimated clonotype richness than memory subsets. Compared with non-shared clonotypes, the clonotypes found in all four sorted-subset donors had higher generation probabilities. About 4.5% of naive CD4, roughly 3.5% of naive CD8, roughly 2.4% of memory CD4, and about 0.4% of memory CD8 clonotypes were shared across several donors.

This clonotype originated in a man younger than 35 in good health. Some clones in this sample may be carry-over from other donors' samples. Sequences were obtained from memory CD4+ T cells from PBMCs. Explained via the paper, the cell subset or site label denotes: CD45RA-negative fraction. This chain is built from TRBV30 and TRBJ2-5; no confident D gene assignment can be made. Here the CDR3 is given as CAWSFGAPAQETQYF. The nucleotides are TGTGCCTGGAGTTTCGGCGCCCCGGCCCAAGAGACCCAGTACTTC.